Presented here are 21 T cell receptor beta chains from one specimen sequenced in a study of post-analysis software for immune sequencing data. No antigen has been assigned to these receptors. TCR beta libraries were prepared from cDNA with unique molecular identifiers. Each CDR3 protein is one row after TCRdb ran MiXCR on the PCR reads. Of hundreds of thousands of distinct CDR3 sequences in the sample, approximately 59% were seen once. Whole-study results and caveats: In patients, TRBV5-6, TRBV5-1 and TRBV20-1 belonged to roughly five TRBV segments found more frequently than in controls.

Sequenced: blood. Receptors were obtained from a girl between 2 and 10 years old with multiple sclerosis.

This chain connects TRBV5-1 to TRBJ2-5; a possible D gene is TRBD1 (5 bases). The CDR3 consists of 13 residues. V lost 3 bases, J lost 5 bases, and 11 bases lay in between. Germline CDR1 is SGHRS and CDR2 is YFSETQ. CDR3 region: CASSSTVGETQYF. In nucleotides, the CDR3 is TGCGCCAGCAGCTCGACAGTCGGGGAGACCCAGTACTTC.

This clonotype was recorded once. This sequence joins TRBV29-1 and TRBJ2-3; no clear D. V shed 3 bases and J shed 1 base, with 8 bases lying between them. The germline CDR1 and CDR2 sequences are SQVTM and ANQGSEA. The CDR3 sequence is 13 residues long. CDR3 sequence (DNA): TGCAGCGTTGATCTTTGGGGCACAGATACGCAGTATTTT. Protein product: CSVDLWGTDTQYF.

This chain joins TRBV20-1 and TRBJ1-1; D ambiguous. The CDR3 runs to 9 residues. Germline CDR1 and CDR2: DFQATT and SNEGSKA (reference sequence). Trimming stripped 3 bases from V and 6 bases from J, with 2 bases between. CDR3 DNA sequence: TGCAGTGCTAGGGCTGAAGCTTTCTTT. Its translation is CSARAEAFF.

The V and J genes are TRBV20-1 and TRBJ1-4; D might be TRBD1 (6 bases). Germline values: CDR1 DFQATT, CDR2 SNEGSKA (reference sequence). CDR3 length: 14 amino acids. V lost 3 bases and J 9 bases, leaving 17 bases between the germline ends. This chain's CDR3 is CSASDPNGGQKLFF. CDR3 bases: TGCAGTGCTAGCGATCCGAATGGGGGCCAAAAACTGTTTTTT.

The J gene is TRBJ2-7, the V gene TRBV12-3 or TRBV12-4; possibly TRBD1 for D (6 bases). This CDR3 is built from 12 residues. Trimming removed 6 bases from V and 3 bases from J, with 9 bases in between. As DNA, the CDR3 is TGTGCCAGCAGACAACAGGGCTACGAGCAGTACTTC. This encodes CASRQQGYEQYF.

V usage is TRBV29-1 and J usage is TRBJ2-1; no firm D call. CDR3 length equals 14 residues. V shed 2 bases and J shed 6 bases, with 14 bases lying between them. Germline V gives CDR1 SQVTM, CDR2 ANQGSEA. The CDR3 region has the DNA TGCAGCGTTGAACCGTCCGGCCTCTTCAATGAGCAGTTCTTC. It yields the protein CSVEPSGLFNEQFF.

V gene TRBV7-2 combines with J gene TRBJ2-7, with 8 positions matching TRBD1. Germline V lookup: CDR1 SGHTA, CDR2 FQGNSA. Trimming cost V 5 bases and J 2 bases; bases outside gene matches: 8. This CDR3 region has 15 residues. This CDR3 reads CASSTWTGQTYEQYF. CDR3 nucleotides: TGTGCCAGCAGCACTTGGACAGGGCAGACCTACGAGCAGTACTTC.

This chain joins TRBV5-5 and TRBJ2-5, with D unclear. This CDR3 comprises 14 residues. The germline V gene has CDR1 SGHKS and CDR2 YYEKEE (reference sequence). V was trimmed by 3 bases and J by 1 base, leaving 10 bases between them. CDR3 amino acids: CASSSTLRQETQYF. The CDR3 region has the DNA TGTGCCAGCAGCTCGACCCTGCGCCAAGAGACCCAGTACTTC.

The genes are TRBV5-1 and TRBJ2-2; D gene ambiguous. The V gene's germline CDR1 is SGHRS and CDR2 YFSETQ. V gave up 1 base and J gave up 0 bases, with 16 bases separating them. The CDR3 sequence is 18 residues long. DNA for the CDR3: TGCGCCAGCAGCTTGCGGTCGTCGGCTTCCGCGAACACCGGGGAGCTGTTTTTT. Its protein product is CASSLRSSASANTGELFF.

This clonotype turned up a few times. CDR3 sequence reads: CASSTAGDIQYF. The CDR3 region has the DNA TGTGCCAGCAGCACCGCCGGGGACATTCAGTACTTC. The chain uses TRBV7-9 and TRBJ2-4; D may be TRBD2 (5 bases). This CDR3 contains 12 residues. CDR1 is SEHNR, CDR2 FQNEAQ, per germline (reference sequence). The V gene lost 5 bases and the J gene lost 8 bases, with 10 bases spanning the gap.

This rearrangement joins TRBV28 to TRBJ2-5, with a weak D call TRBD2 (5 bases). Near its end, the DNA agrees better with TRBJ2-7, so the J call may be wrong. From germline, CDR1 is MDHEN and CDR2 SYDVKM. This CDR3 is built from 14 residues. The CDR3 nucleotides are TGTGCCAGCAACGAAGCGTTAGCGACCTACGAGCAGTACTTC. Translated: CASNEALATYEQYF.

This clonotype was recorded only once. The chain carries TRBV10-3 and TRBJ2-7; 7 bases align to TRBD2. With V trimmed by 6 bases and J by 2 bases, 7 bases remained unmatched. The germline V gene encodes CDR1 ENHRY and CDR2 SYGVKD. The CDR3 contains 14 residues. This CDR3 is CAIRAGAGPYEQYF. In DNA form, the CDR3 reads TGTGCCATCAGGGCGGGAGCGGGTCCCTACGAGCAGTACTTC.

The genes are TRBV7-9 and TRBJ2-4; TRBD1 aligns across 9 bases. The DNA end is more similar to TRBJ2-7, so the J call may be wrong. The CDR3 is 16 amino acids. Germline CDR1 reads SEHNR; CDR2 reads FQNEAQ (reference sequence). The CDR3 reads CASSSETRTGANEQYF. The CDR3 bases are TGTGCCAGCAGCTCAGAAACTCGGACAGGGGCGAACGAGCAGTACTTC.

A few counts support this clonotype. The chain couples TRBV12-3 or TRBV12-4 to TRBJ1-1, with D uncertain. CDR3 size: 11 residues. V shed 3 bases and J shed 6 bases, with 5 bases lying between them. Here the CDR3 reads CASSLGPEAFF. In nucleotides, the CDR3 is TGTGCCAGCAGTTTGGGCCCTGAAGCTTTCTTT.

This clonotype has a handful of counts. DNA for the CDR3: TGTGCCAGCAGTTATACAGGGAGCAACTATGGCTACACCTTC. It is translated as CASSYTGSNYGYTF. The chain recombines TRBV12-3 or TRBV12-4 with TRBJ1-2; TRBD1 might be the D (6 bases). This CDR3 has 14 residues. The V end lost 4 bases, the J end lost 2 bases, and 11 bases lay between the germline ends.

The chain recombines TRBV3-1 with TRBJ1-1; TRBD1 might be the D (5 bases). This CDR3 has 13 residues. V lost 2 bases and J lost 12, with 16 bases in between. Germline V gene sequence: CDR1 LGHDT, CDR2 YNNKEL (reference sequence). The chain's CDR3 is CASSQPGRGDPFF. The CDR3 DNA sequence: TGTGCCAGCAGCCAACCAGGGCGGGGTGATCCTTTCTTT.

V is TRBV5-1 and J is TRBJ2-5; maybe TRBD2 (6 bases). The V end was cut by 3 bases, the J end by 0 bases, with 6 bases between. CDR3 length: 13 residues. CDR1 and CDR2 (germline): SGHRS, YFSETQ. The CDR3 nucleotides read TGCGCCAGCAGCTCGGGGGACCAAGAGACCCAGTACTTC. Its protein product is CASSSGDQETQYF.

Only a few counts were recorded for this clonotype. The chain joins TRBV5-6 to TRBJ2-7; D unresolved. Per germline, CDR1 SGHDT and CDR2 YYEEEE. The CDR3 sequence is 13 residues long. The V and J ends lost 2 bases and 2 bases respectively, with 8 bases between them. CDR3 sequence (DNA): TGTGCCAGCAGCTTAAGATGGACCTACGAGCAGTACTTC. Its protein is CASSLRWTYEQYF.

The chain recombines TRBV20-1 with TRBJ2-7, with 9 bases aligning to TRBD2. The J call may be wrong; the DNA end is better matched by TRBJ2-5. Germline loops: CDR1 DFQATT, CDR2 SNEGSKA (reference sequence). The length of the CDR3 is 13 residues. CDR3 residues: CSGAQAGGETQYF. CDR3 sequence (DNA): TGCAGTGGCGCGCAGGCGGGGGGGGAGACCCAGTACTTC.

This clonotype was picked up a small number of times. The chain carries TRBV4-1 and TRBJ2-5, with 10 bases lining up with TRBD2. The germline V gene has CDR1 MGHRA and CDR2 YSYEKL. J was trimmed by 3 bases and V by 4 bases; bases with no gene match: 14. The CDR3 sequence is 18 residues long. CDR3 coding DNA: TGCGCCAGCAGCCCTTCCCTTTCGGCAGCGGGAGGGGAAGAGACCCAGTACTTC. It yields the protein CASSPSLSAAGGEETQYF.

The chain employs TRBV15 and TRBJ2-1; D not certain. CDR3 length: 13 amino acids. CDR1 is LNHNV, CDR2 YYDKDF, per germline (reference sequence). V lost 0 bases, J lost 4 bases, and 4 bases lay in between. The CDR3 protein is CATSRDRYNEQFF. CDR3 nucleotide sequence: TGTGCCACCAGCAGAGACCGGTACAATGAGCAGTTCTTC. Together with reference TRBV15 and TRBJ2-1, the CDR3 gives the full variable domain: DAMVIQNPRYQVTQFGKPVTLSCSQTLNHNVMYWYQQKSSQAPKLLFHYYDKDFNNEADTPDNFQSRRPNTSFCFLDIRSPGLGDTAMYLCATSRDRYNEQFFGPGTRLTVL.